This T cell receptor (beta chain) came from a study of blood T cell repertoires in COVID-19. About the study: Samples came from the United States, Italy and Spain, spanning acute and convalescent COVID-19.

Per the original methods: Nucleated cell counts were estimated from reference gene primer amplification. Repertoires were generated with immunoSEQ multiplex PCR, while TCRdb's copy carries only in-frame clones and drops some. V, J and clone size reflect that table, while D and trimming were determined from the DNA. The sample holds over 200,000 clones, 85% to 90% seen once. Patients of the Seattle cohort, enrolled during active infection, were followed longitudinally. Sequenced input: peripheral blood. The sequence was collected from a man aged 25-40 years with COVID-19, enrolled during active disease.

CDR3 sequence reads: CASSFNQGAIETQYF. As DNA, the CDR3 is TGTGCCAGCAGCTTTAACCAGGGGGCTATCGAGACCCAGTACTTC. The rearrangement links TRBV7-3 to TRBJ2-5; 8 positions agree with TRBD1. The CDR3 length is 15 residues. CDR1 is SGHTA, CDR2 FQGTGA, per germline. Trimming took 3 bases from V and 5 from J; bases not matched to a gene: 8.